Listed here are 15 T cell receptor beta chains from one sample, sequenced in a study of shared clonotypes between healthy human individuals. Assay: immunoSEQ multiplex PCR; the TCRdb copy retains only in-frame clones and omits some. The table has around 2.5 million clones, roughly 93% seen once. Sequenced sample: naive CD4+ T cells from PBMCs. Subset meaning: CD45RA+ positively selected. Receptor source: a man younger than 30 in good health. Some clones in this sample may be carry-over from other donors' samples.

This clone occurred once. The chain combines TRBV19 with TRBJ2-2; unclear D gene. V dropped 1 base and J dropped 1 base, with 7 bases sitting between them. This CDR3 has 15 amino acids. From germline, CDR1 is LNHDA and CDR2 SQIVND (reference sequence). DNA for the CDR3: TGTGCCAGTAGTATAGGTCCTGTGAACACCGGGGAGCTGTTTTTT. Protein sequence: CASSIGPVNTGELFF.

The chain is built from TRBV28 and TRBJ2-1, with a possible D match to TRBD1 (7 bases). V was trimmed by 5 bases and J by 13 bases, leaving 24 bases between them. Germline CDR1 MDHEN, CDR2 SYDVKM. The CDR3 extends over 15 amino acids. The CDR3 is CASSPAGFRDSVQFF. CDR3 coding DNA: TGTGCCAGCAGTCCGGCGGGGTTTCGGGACAGCGTACAGTTCTTC.

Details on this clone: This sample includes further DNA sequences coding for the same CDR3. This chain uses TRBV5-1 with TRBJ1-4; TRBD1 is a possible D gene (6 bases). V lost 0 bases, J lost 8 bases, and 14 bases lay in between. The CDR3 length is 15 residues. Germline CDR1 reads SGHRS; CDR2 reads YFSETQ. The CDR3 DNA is TGCGCCAGCAGCTTGGGAACCACACAGGGAGAAAAACTGTTTTTT. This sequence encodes CASSLGTTQGEKLFF. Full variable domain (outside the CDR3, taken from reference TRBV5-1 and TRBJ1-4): KAGVTQTPRYLIKTRGQQVTLSCSPISGHRSVSWYQQTPGQGLQFLFEYFSETQRNKGNFPGRFSGRQFSNSRSEMNVSTLELGDSALYLCASSLGTTQGEKLFFGSGTQLSVL.

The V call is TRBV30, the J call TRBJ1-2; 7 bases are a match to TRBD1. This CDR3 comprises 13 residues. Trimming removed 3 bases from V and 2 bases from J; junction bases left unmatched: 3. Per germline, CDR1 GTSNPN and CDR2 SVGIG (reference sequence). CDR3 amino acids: CAWSAGQNYGYTF. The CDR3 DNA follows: TGTGCCTGGAGCGCGGGACAGAACTATGGCTACACCTTC.

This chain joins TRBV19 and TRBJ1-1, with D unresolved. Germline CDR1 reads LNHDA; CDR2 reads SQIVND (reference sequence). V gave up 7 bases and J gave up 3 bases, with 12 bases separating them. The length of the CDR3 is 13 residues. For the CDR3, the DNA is TGTGCCAGTAATTCGGGGAGGGACACTGAAGCTTTCTTT. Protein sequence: CASNSGRDTEAFF.

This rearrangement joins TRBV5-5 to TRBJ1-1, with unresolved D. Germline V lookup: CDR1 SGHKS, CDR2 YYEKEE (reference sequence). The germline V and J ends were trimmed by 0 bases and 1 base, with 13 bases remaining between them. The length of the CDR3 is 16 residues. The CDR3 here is CASSLVGIGSNTEAFF. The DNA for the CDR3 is TGTGCCAGCAGCTTGGTGGGCATAGGGTCGAACACTGAAGCTTTCTTT.

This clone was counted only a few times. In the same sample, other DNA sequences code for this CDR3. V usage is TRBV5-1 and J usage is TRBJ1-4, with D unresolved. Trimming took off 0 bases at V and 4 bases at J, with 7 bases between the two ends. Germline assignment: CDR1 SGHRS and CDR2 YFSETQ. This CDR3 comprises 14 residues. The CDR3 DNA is TGCGCCAGCAGCTTGGACGGTCTTAATGAAAAACTGTTTTTT. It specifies CASSLDGLNEKLFF.

The chain's CDR3 is CASSFLALKGSLEETQYF. The DNA for the CDR3 is TGTGCCAGCAGTTTCTTGGCCCTAAAGGGGTCACTGGAAGAGACCCAGTACTTC. This chain links TRBV28 with TRBJ2-5; maybe TRBD1 (5 bases). CDR1 MDHEN and CDR2 SYDVKM come from the germline V gene. This CDR3 spans 18 amino acids. V was shortened by 3 bases and J by 3 bases, with 23 bases between the two germline ends.

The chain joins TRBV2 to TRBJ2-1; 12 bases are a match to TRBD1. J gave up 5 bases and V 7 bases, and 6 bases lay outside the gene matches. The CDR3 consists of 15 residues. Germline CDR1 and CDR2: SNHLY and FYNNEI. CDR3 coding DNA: TGTGCCAGCACCGTGGGACAGGGGGCCAACAATGAGCAGTTCTTC. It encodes CASTVGQGANNEQFF.

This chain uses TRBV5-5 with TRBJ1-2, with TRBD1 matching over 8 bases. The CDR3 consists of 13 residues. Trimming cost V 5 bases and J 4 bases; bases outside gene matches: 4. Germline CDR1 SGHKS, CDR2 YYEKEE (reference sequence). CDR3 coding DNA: TGTGCCAGCAGTTCCGGACAGGGCTATGGCTACACCTTC. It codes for CASSSGQGYGYTF. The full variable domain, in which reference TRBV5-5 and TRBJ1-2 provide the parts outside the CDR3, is DAGVTQSPTHLIKTRGQQVTLRCSPISGHKSVSWYQQVLGQGPQFIFQYYEKEERGRGNFPDRFSARQFPNYSSELNVNALLLGDSALYLCASSSGQGYGYTFGSGTRLTVV.

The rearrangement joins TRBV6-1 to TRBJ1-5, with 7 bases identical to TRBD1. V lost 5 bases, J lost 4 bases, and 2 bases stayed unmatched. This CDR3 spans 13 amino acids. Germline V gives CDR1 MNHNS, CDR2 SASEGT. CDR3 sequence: CASSPDRNQPQHF. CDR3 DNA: TGTGCCAGCAGTCCGGACAGGAATCAGCCCCAGCATTTT.

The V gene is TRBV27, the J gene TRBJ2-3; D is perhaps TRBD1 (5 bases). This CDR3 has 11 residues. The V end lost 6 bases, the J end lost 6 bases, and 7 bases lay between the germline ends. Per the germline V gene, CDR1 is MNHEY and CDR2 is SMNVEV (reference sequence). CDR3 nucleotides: TGTGCCAGCAGCTACAGGGATACGCAGTATTTT. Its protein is CASSYRDTQYF.

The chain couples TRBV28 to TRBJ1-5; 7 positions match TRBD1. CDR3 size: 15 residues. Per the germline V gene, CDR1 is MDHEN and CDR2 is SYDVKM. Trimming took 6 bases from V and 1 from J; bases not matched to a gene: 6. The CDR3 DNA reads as TGTGCCAGCAGCCAACCGGGACAGAGCAATCAGCCCCAGCATTTT. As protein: CASSQPGQSNQPQHF.

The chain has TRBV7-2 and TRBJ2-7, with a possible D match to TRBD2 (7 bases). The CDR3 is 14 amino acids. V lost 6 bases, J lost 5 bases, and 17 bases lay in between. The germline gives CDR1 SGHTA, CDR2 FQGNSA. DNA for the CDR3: TGTGCCAGCAGGACAGGAACTAGCGCGAACGAGCAGTACTTC. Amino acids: CASRTGTSANEQYF.

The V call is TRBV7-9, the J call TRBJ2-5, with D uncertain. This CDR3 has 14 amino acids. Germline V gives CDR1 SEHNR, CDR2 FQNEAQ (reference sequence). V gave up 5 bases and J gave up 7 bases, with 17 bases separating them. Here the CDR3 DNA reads TGTGCCAGCAGCCCCGCTACCTCCGCCTGGACCCAGTACTTC. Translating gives CASSPATSAWTQYF.